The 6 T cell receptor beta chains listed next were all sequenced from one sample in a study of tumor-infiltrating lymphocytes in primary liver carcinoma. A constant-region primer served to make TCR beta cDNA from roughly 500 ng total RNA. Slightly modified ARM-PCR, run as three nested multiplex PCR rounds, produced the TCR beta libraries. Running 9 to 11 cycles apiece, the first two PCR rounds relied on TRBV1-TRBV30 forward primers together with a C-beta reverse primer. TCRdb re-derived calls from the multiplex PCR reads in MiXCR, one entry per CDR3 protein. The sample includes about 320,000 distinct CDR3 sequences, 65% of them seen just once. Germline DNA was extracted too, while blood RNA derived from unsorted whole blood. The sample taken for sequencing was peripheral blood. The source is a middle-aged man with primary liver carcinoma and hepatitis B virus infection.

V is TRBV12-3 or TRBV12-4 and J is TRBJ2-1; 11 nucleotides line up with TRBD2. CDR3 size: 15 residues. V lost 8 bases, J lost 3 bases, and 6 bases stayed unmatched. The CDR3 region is CASALTSGIYNEQFF. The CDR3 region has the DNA TGTGCCAGCGCCTTGACTAGCGGGATCTACAATGAGCAGTTCTTC.

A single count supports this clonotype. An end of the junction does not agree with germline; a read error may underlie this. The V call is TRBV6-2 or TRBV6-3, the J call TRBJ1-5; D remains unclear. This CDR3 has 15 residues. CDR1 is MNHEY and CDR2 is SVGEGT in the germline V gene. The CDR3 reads CTSNQVDGRNQPQHF. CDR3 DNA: TGTACCAGCAATCAGGTGGACGGTAGGAACCAGCCCCAGCATTTT.

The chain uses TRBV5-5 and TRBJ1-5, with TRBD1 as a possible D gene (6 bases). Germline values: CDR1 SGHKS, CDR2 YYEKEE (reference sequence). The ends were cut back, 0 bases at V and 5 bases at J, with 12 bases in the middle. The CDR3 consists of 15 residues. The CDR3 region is CASSLGTDNYQPQHF. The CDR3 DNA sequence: TGTGCCAGCAGCTTGGGGACAGACAATTATCAGCCCCAGCATTTT.

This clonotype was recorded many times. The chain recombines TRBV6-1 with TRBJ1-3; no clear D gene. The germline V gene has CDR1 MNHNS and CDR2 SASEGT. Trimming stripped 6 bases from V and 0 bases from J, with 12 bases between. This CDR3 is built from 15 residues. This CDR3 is CASSDRAASGNTIYF. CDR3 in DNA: TGTGCCAGCAGCGACCGGGCCGCCTCTGGAAACACCATATATTTT.

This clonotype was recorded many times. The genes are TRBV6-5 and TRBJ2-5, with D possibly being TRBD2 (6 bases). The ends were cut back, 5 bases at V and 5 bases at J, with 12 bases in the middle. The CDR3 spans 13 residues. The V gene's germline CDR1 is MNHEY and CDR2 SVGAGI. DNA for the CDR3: TGTGCCAGCAGTGGGACTGAAGGGGAGACCCAGTACTTC. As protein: CASSGTEGETQYF.

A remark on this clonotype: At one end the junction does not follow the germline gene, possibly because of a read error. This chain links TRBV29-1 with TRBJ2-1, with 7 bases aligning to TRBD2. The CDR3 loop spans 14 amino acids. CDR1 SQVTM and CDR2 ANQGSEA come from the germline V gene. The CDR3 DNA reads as TGCAGTGTTGAACCACTGGGAGGGTACAATGAGCAGTCCTTC. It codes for CSVEPLGGYNEQSF.